The 23 T cell receptor beta chains listed next were all sequenced from one sample in a study of CD8+CD57+ T cells in acquired aplastic anemia. TCR beta VDJ and CDR3 profiling used genomic DNA as template. TCRdb independently ran MiXCR on the reads; one entry per CDR3 protein. The sample lists approximately 180,000 distinct CDR3 sequences, roughly 65% occurring once. Patients chosen for sequencing had CD8+CD57+ cells that had expanded, as shown by flow cytometry. The specimen sequenced was sorted CD4+, CD8+, or CD8+CD57+ T cells (not recorded which) from PBMCs. The receptors were gathered from a human donor with aplastic anemia.

Concerning this clonotype itself: Given the absence of the conserved phenylalanine or tryptophan at the CDR3 end, a read error is likely. This chain joins TRBV19 and TRBJ2-5; TRBD1 aligns across 8 bases. The length of the CDR3 is 14 residues. Germline V gene data show CDR1 as LNHDA and CDR2 as SQIVND (reference sequence). CDR3 loop: CASSMRQGTETQYL. The CDR3 region has the DNA TGTGCCAGTAGTATGCGACAGGGGACAGAGACACAGTACTTA.

The V call is TRBV4-2, the J call TRBJ1-2; D gene unclear. Trimming left V 1 base short and J 2 bases short, with 11 bases between. The germline V gene has CDR1 LGHNA and CDR2 YNFKEQ. The CDR3 extends over 15 amino acids. CDR3 in DNA: TGTGCCAGCAGCCAAGGTGGGCGGCCCAACTATGGCTACACCTTC. This codes for CASSQGGRPNYGYTF.

This clonotype was detected many times. The chain recombines TRBV12-3 or TRBV12-4 with TRBJ1-6; TRBD1 matches at 8 bases. CDR3 size: 13 residues. V gave up 8 bases and J gave up 10 bases; unmatched junction bases: 7. The CDR3 nucleotides read TGTGCCAGCCGTGGACAGGGTAACTCACCCCTCCACTTT. Amino acids: CASRGQGNSPLHF.

This clonotype was seen ten or more times. The chain couples TRBV2 to TRBJ1-3; maybe TRBD1 (5 bases). Germline CDR1 and CDR2: SNHLY and FYNNEI. V was clipped by 6 bases and J by 4 bases, with 22 bases between them. The CDR3 runs 17 residues. CDR3 DNA sequence: TGTGCCAGCAGGACCTTTCTACGGGGCGAAAGGGGAAACACCATATATTTT. This sequence encodes CASRTFLRGERGNTIYF.

This clonotype occurred many times. J is TRBJ1-2 and V is TRBV5-5; TRBD1 might be the D (5 bases). Deletions cut 0 bases from V and 2 bases from J, with 11 bases between. This CDR3 contains 15 residues. The germline V gene has CDR1 SGHKS and CDR2 YYEKEE (reference sequence). The CDR3 spells CASSLVGGTNYGYTF. The CDR3 bases are TGTGCCAGCAGCTTGGTCGGGGGGACCAACTATGGCTACACCTTC.

The rearrangement links TRBV24-1 to TRBJ2-5; no reliable D call. The V end was cut by 4 bases, the J end by 0 bases, with 5 bases between. CDR1 is KGHDR, CDR2 SFDVKD, per germline. This CDR3 comprises 13 residues. DNA of the CDR3: TGTGCCACCAGTGACAGCCACCAAGAGACCCAGTACTTC. This codes for CATSDSHQETQYF.

This clonotype was found a few times. This sequence joins TRBV10-2 and TRBJ1-2; D gene ambiguous. V lost 0 bases and J 2 bases, leaving 10 bases between the germline ends. The CDR3 contains 15 residues. The germline V gene has CDR1 WSHSY and CDR2 SAAADI. The DNA for the CDR3 is TGCGCCAGCAGTGAGTCGATAGGACTGAACTATGGCTACACCTTC. It translates to CASSESIGLNYGYTF.

This clonotype has ten or more counts. The chain has TRBV19 and TRBJ1-2, with 8 bases that match TRBD1. The CDR3 spans 15 residues. Per the germline V gene, CDR1 is LNHDA and CDR2 is SQIVND (reference sequence). The V and J ends lost 5 bases and 4 bases, in that order; junction bases with no gene match: 9. The CDR3 DNA reads as TGTGCCAGTAGTTTCCGTTACAGGGGGTCCTATGGCTACACCTTC. Its translation: CASSFRYRGSYGYTF.

This clonotype was counted ten times or more. V gene TRBV13 combines with J gene TRBJ2-1, with 12 bases that match TRBD2. The CDR3 extends over 16 amino acids. Germline V gene lookup returns CDR1 PRHDT and CDR2 FYEKMQ (reference sequence). Germline trimming cut 3 bases from V and 5 bases from J; bases unmatched to any gene: 5. The CDR3 DNA sequence: TGTGCCAGCAGCTTCGCTAGCGGGGGGGCCGACAATGAGCAGTTCTTC. It encodes CASSFASGGADNEQFF.

The V gene is TRBV5-5, the J gene TRBJ2-5; D is unclear. CDR1 is SGHKS and CDR2 is YYEKEE in the germline V gene (reference sequence). With 3 bases removed from V and 5 bases from J, the gap between germline ends came to 11 bases. The CDR3 is 13 amino acids. The CDR3 DNA follows: TGTGCCAGCAGCTCCCACGGTTGGGAGACCCAGTACTTC. It specifies CASSSHGWETQYF.

The rearrangement uses TRBV5-1 and TRBJ1-1; 10 bases fit TRBD1. After removal of 5 bases from V and 0 bases from J, the junction contained 7 bases not matched to a gene. Germline loops: CDR1 SGHRS, CDR2 YFSETQ. The CDR3 loop spans 16 amino acids. The CDR3, as DNA: TGCGCCAGCAGTGACAGGGGGCTTACAGTGAACACTGAAGCTTTCTTT. This codes for CASSDRGLTVNTEAFF.

This chain connects TRBV7-9 to TRBJ2-1; a weak D match, TRBD2 (6 bases). This CDR3 has 10 amino acids. The V end lost 8 bases, the J end lost 9 bases, and 8 bases lay between the germline ends. The germline V gene encodes CDR1 SEHNR and CDR2 FQNEAQ (reference sequence). The CDR3 DNA is TGTGCCAGCGGAGGGGTTGAGCAGTTCTTC. It specifies CASGGVEQFF. Filled out from reference TRBV7-9 and TRBJ2-1, the complete variable domain reads DTGVSQNPRHKITKRGQNVTFRCDPISEHNRLYWYRQTLGQGPEFLTYFQNEAQLEKSRLLSDRFSAERPKGSFSTLEIQRTEQGDSAMYLCASGGVEQFFGPGTRLTVL.

V is TRBV2 and J is TRBJ1-3, with unresolved D. The CDR3 is 15 residues long. CDR1 and CDR2 (germline): SNHLY, FYNNEI. The V end was cut by 0 bases, the J end by 4 bases, with 10 bases between. The CDR3 nucleotides are TGTGCCAGCAGTGAAGCGAGGGTCCCGGGAAACACCATATATTTT. It yields the protein CASSEARVPGNTIYF.

This clonotype was counted at least ten times. The chain is built from TRBV2 and TRBJ2-7; D is unclear. V shed 2 bases and J shed 4 bases, with 6 bases lying between them. The CDR3 has 12 amino acids. Looked up from germline, CDR1 is SNHLY and CDR2 is FYNNEI. The CDR3 nucleotides read TGTGCCAGCAGTGAATCTCTATACGAGCAGTACTTC. Residues: CASSESLYEQYF.

V gene TRBV2 combines with J gene TRBJ2-2; 7 bases match TRBD1. V lost 4 bases to trimming and J lost 4 bases; unmatched junction nucleotides: 6. The CDR3 runs to 15 residues. Looked up from germline, CDR1 is SNHLY and CDR2 is FYNNEI. The CDR3 sequence is CASSVNRGGTGELFF. In DNA form, the CDR3 reads TGTGCCAGCAGTGTTAACAGGGGCGGCACCGGGGAGCTGTTTTTT.

This clonotype was counted at least ten times. The rearrangement joins TRBV12-3 or TRBV12-4 to TRBJ2-7, with TRBD2 as a possible D gene (6 bases). Trimming stripped 3 bases from V and 6 bases from J, with 12 bases between. The CDR3 has 13 amino acids. Here the CDR3 DNA reads TGTGCCAGCAGTTTTACCCAGGGAGGCGAGCAGTACTTC. Protein sequence: CASSFTQGGEQYF.

This sequence joins TRBV29-1 and TRBJ1-2; D perhaps matches TRBD1 (6 bases). This CDR3 is built from 13 residues. The germline V gene has CDR1 SQVTM and CDR2 ANQGSEA. The ends were cut back, 0 bases at V and 5 bases at J, with 10 bases in the middle. As DNA, the CDR3 is TGCAGCGTTGAAGATGGGGGGGCGTATGGCTACACCTTC. It is translated as CSVEDGGAYGYTF. Full variable domain (outside the CDR3, taken from reference TRBV29-1 and TRBJ1-2): SAVISQKPSRDICQRGTSLTIQCQVDSQVTMMFWYRQQPGQSLTLIATANQGSEATYESGFVIDKFPISRPNLTFSTLTVSNMSPEDSSIYLCSVEDGGAYGYTFGSGTRLTVV.

This clonotype has a single count. A read error may account for a junction end that differs from germline. The CDR3: CASSEASYSPLHF. CDR3 DNA: TGTGCCAGCAGTGAAGCGTCTTATTCACCCCTCCACTTT. The chain employs TRBV10-3 and TRBJ1-6; D gene ambiguous. CDR1 ENHRY and CDR2 SYGVKD come from the germline V gene. The CDR3 has 13 amino acids.

This rearrangement joins TRBV20-1 to TRBJ2-2; D tentatively fits TRBD1 or TRBD2 (5 bases each). Between the trimmed V and J ends, which lost 4 bases and 0 bases, there was a span of 9 bases. The CDR3 sequence is 14 residues long. From germline, CDR1 is DFQATT and CDR2 SNEGSKA (reference sequence). CDR3 in amino acids: CSATGTANTGELFF. The CDR3 DNA reads TGCAGTGCTACAGGGACCGCGAACACCGGGGAGCTGTTTTTT.

This clonotype was counted a single time. The chain is built from TRBV7-2 and TRBJ1-6, with 10 bases identical to TRBD1. With V trimmed by 6 bases and J by 8 bases, 4 bases remained unmatched. Looked up from germline, CDR1 is SGHTA and CDR2 is FQGNSA. This CDR3 has 14 residues. Here the CDR3 reads CASRRDRGDSPLHF. The DNA of the CDR3 is TGTGCCAGCAGGCGGGACAGGGGAGATTCACCCCTCCACTTT.

The V and J genes are TRBV20-1 and TRBJ2-1, with 10 bases aligning to TRBD2. V was clipped by 3 bases and J by 8 bases; unmatched bases: 4. Germline V CDR1 and CDR2: DFQATT, SNEGSKA (reference sequence). The CDR3 has 13 amino acids. CDR3 amino acids: CSARVAGGDEQFF. In DNA form, the CDR3 reads TGCAGTGCTAGGGTAGCGGGAGGAGATGAGCAGTTCTTC.

This chain connects TRBV19 to TRBJ2-7; the D gene is possibly TRBD1 (5 bases). The CDR3 extends over 13 amino acids. Trimming shortened V by 6 bases and J by 7 bases, and 16 bases separated the two germline ends. Germline V gene data show CDR1 as LNHDA and CDR2 as SQIVND (reference sequence). The CDR3 protein is CASSEGAGLEQYF. The CDR3 DNA follows: TGTGCCAGTAGCGAAGGAGCAGGGTTGGAGCAGTACTTC.

This chain links TRBV20-1 with TRBJ1-5, with D perhaps matching TRBD1 (5 bases). The CDR3 sequence is 12 residues long. The ends were cut back, 5 bases at V and 4 bases at J, with 9 bases in the middle. Germline CDR1 reads DFQATT; CDR2 reads SNEGSKA (reference sequence). CDR3 in DNA: TGCAGTGCTCAGGGACCAAATCAGCCCCAGCATTTT. Translation gives CSAQGPNQPQHF.